This TCR beta chain was profiled in a study of T cell clones after liver transplantation (dated 2019 in TCRdb). At the level of the whole study: The samples were obtained from ITN030ST, a randomized trial that attempted immunosuppression withdrawal within 2 years after liver transplantation. A cohort of 8 liver transplant recipients was studied, of whom 3 were classified as tolerant and 5 as non-tolerant. Tolerance was defined as complete immunosuppression withdrawal for at least one year with no rise in liver enzymes beyond twice the upper limit of normal. Blood samples were collected pre-transplant, pre-randomization before withdrawal, and post-randomization after either full withdrawal or failed withdrawal. Donor-reactive T cell clones were identified by TCRbeta sequencing following a pre-transplant mixed lymphocyte reaction and were subsequently tracked in post-transplant blood. Of the eight recipients, three were HCV-positive, while the remaining recipients had been transplanted for non-autoimmune, non-viral indications. No induction therapy was given to the subjects, and standard immunosuppression was administered until randomization at 12-24 months post-transplant. Third party-reactive TCRbeta sequences from pre-transplant MLRs were also identified as an antigen-independent comparator for donor-reactive sequences. The study at large found these results: In two subjects, low numbers of available donor cells limited the measurable donor-reactive repertoire. Donor-reactive sequences decreased more than third party-reactive sequences, which suggests partial antigen-specific deletion that was not related to withdrawal success. Conclusions were preliminary, limited by small, heterogeneous patient numbers and non-standardized post-transplant time points. In most of the 8 subjects, circulating donor-reactive CD4 TCRbeta sequences decreased significantly after transplant, regardless of tolerance or HCV status. Because allograft tissue specimens were not available, migration of donor-reactive T cells into the graft, rather than deletion, may have occurred. After accounting for repertoire turnover, donor-reactive detection was significantly reduced in 7 of 8 subjects for CD4 and 8 of 8 for CD8.

Interpreted using the paper, the time point label stands for: pre-transplant. Thawed unstimulated PBMCs were stained for CD3, CD4 and CD8 and FACS-sorted into CD3+CD4+ and CD3+CD8+ populations. Each of the 8 studied subjects was randomized to immunosuppression withdrawal. The Qiagen DNeasy Blood and Tissue Kit was used for isolation of genomic DNA. High-throughput TCRbeta CDR3 sequencing of frozen genomic DNA was performed by immunoSEQ, including PCR amplification, mapping, bias correction and internal controls. As for the original processing: Productive rearrangements were kept, and unique TCRbeta sequences were defined by CDR3 nucleotide sequence plus V and J gene. Donor-reactive sequences required at least 5-fold expansion in CFSE-low cells versus unstimulated pre-transplant cells and at least 0.01% frequency. To ensure at least 90% detection power, minimum frequency thresholds were set for each subject based on that subject's lowest-template unstimulated sample. Jensen-Shannon divergence between the top 1000 TCRbeta sequences post- versus pre-transplant served as the measure of repertoire turnover. Changes in detection of donor-reactive sequences were tested with two-sided Fisher's exact tests. This is the immuneACCESS table as TCRdb keeps it, with only in-frame sequences that have V and J called. A part of the clones is gone; compared with another copy, unresolved V genes explain less than half, and the rest is unexplained. V, J and clone size derive from that table, while D and trimming were established from the DNA sequence. The sample contains 99,000 or so clones, 75% to 90% of them found a single time. The ten biggest clones cover about 0.89% of the sample.

Regarding this clone: What this receptor recognizes is not known. Qualities for individual bases were not recorded, and no much larger clone is one base off.

This specimen was CD4+ T cells from blood, taken before liver transplant. This receptor was identified in a human donor who received a liver transplant.

The nucleotide sequence reads as follows: TGTGCCAGCAGCTTGCCCCGGGCTTATGGATACGAGCAGTACTTC. This is translated as CASSLPRAYGYEQYF. Here the chain combines TRBV7-8 and TRBJ2-7; the D gene remains uncertain. The CDR1 and CDR2 encoded by the germline V gene are SGHVS and FQNEAQ. The CDR3 starts with the cysteine, ends with the phenylalanine, and has 15 residues. The read is trimmed to its CDR3 DNA, 45 bases read in frame from base 1. V was cut back by 3 bases and J by 4 bases, leaving a gap of 16 bases between them.